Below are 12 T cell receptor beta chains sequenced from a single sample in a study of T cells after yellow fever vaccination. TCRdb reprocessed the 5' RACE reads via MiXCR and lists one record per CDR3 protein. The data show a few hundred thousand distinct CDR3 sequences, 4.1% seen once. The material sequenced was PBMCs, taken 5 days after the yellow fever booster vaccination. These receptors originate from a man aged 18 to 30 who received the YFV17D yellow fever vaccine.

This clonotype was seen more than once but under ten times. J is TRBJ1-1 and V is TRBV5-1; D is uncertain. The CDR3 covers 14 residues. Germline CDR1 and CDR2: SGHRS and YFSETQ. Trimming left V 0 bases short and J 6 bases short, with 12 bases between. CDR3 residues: CASSLAVLKSEAFF. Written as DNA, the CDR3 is TGCGCCAGCAGCTTGGCCGTTTTAAAGTCTGAAGCTTTCTTT.

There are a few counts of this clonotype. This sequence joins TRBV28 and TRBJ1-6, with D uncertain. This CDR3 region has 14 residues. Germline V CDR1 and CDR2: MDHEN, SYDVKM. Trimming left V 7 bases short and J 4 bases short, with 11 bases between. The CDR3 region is CASTTLGYNSPLHF. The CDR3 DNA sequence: TGTGCCAGCACCACGCTGGGGTATAATTCACCCCTCCACTTT.

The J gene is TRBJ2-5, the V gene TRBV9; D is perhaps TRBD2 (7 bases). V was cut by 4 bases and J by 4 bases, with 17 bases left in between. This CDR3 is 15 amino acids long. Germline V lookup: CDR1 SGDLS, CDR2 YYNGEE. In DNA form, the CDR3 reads TGTGCCAGCAGCCCACGAGGGGGGGTAGGAGAGACCCAGTACTTC. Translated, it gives CASSPRGGVGETQYF.

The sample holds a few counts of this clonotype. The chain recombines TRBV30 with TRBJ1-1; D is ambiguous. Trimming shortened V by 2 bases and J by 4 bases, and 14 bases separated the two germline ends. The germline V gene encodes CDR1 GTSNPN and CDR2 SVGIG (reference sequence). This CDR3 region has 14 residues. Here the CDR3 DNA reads TGTGCCTGGAGTAGTACCCTGGGCGTCACTGAAGCTTTCTTT. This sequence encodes CAWSSTLGVTEAFF. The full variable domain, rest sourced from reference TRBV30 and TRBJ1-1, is SQTIHQWPATLVQPVGSPLSLECTVEGTSNPNLYWYRQAAGRGLQLLFYSVGIGQISSEVPQNLSASRPQDRQFILSSKKLLLSDSGFYLCAWSSTLGVTEAFFGQGTRLTVV.

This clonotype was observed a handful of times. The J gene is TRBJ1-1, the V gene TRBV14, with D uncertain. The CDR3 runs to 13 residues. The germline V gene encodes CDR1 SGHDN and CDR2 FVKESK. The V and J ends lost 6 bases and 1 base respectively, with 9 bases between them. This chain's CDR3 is CASRVTSNTEAFF. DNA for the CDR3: TGTGCCAGCAGGGTAACTTCGAACACTGAAGCTTTCTTT.

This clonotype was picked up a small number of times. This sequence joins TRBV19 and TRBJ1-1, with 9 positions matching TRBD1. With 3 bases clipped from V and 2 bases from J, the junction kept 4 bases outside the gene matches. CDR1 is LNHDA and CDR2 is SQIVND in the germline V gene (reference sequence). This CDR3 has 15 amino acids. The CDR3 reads CASSMGQGGNTEAFF. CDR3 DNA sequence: TGTGCCAGTAGTATGGGACAGGGAGGAAACACTGAAGCTTTCTTT.

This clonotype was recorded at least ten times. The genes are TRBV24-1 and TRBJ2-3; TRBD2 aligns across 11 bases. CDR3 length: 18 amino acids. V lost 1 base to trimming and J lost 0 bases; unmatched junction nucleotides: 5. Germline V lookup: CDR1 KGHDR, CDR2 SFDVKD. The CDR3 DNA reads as TGTGCCACCAGTGATTTTAGGACTAGCGGGCTTAGCACAGATACGCAGTATTTT. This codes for CATSDFRTSGLSTDTQYF.

The CDR3 DNA reads TGTGCCAGCAGCTTAGCGAAGGGGCTGGACCAAGAGACCCAGTACTTC. Residues: CASSLAKGLDQETQYF. The chain has TRBV7-2 and TRBJ2-5; D is perhaps TRBD1 (5 bases). This CDR3 comprises 16 residues. Trimming shortened V by 0 bases and J by 0 bases, and 11 bases separated the two germline ends. CDR1 is SGHTA, CDR2 FQGNSA, per germline.

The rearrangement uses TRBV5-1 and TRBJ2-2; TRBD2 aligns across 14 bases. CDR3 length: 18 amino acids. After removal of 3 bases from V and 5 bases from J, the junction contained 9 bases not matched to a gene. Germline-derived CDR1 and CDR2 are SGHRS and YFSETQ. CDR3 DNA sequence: TGCGCCAGCAGCTCGGGGACTAGCGGGGGAACCGGGACCGGGGAGCTGTTTTTT. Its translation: CASSSGTSGGTGTGELFF.

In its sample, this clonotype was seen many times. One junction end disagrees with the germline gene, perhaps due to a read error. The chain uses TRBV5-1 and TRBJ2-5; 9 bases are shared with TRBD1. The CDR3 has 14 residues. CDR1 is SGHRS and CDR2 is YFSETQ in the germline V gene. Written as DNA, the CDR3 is TGTGCCAGCAGCCTACAGGGGGCTGGGGAGACCCAGTACTTC. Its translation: CASSLQGAGETQYF.

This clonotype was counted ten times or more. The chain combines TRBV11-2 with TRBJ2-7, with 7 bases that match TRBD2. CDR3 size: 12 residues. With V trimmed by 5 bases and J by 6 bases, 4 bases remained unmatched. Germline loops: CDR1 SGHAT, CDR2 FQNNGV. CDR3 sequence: CASSGGGLEQYF. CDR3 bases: TGTGCCAGCAGCGGGGGAGGGCTCGAGCAGTACTTC.

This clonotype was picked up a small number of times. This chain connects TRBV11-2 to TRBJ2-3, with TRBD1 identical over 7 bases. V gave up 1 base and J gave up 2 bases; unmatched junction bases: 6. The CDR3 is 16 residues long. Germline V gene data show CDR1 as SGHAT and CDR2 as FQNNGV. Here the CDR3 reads CASSLGRTGFTDTQYF. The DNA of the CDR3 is TGTGCCAGCAGCTTAGGTCGGACAGGATTCACAGATACGCAGTATTTT.